This entry lists 5 T cell receptor beta chains sequenced from one sample in a study of blood T cell repertoires in COVID-19 (dated by TCRdb to 2018 to 2020). The library was prepared using the immunoSEQ multiplex PCR assay. This immuneACCESS table, as held by TCRdb, lists in-frame sequences with V and J called but not all clones. Of the missing ones, under half trace to an unresolved V gene in checked studies; the others have no known cause. Recorded for this sample are approximately 170,000 clones; around 85% of them occurred a single time. Jointly, the top ten make up roughly 1.1% of the sample. Material: peripheral blood. The receptors stem from a man aged 60-69 years who had recovered from COVID-19.

This chain connects TRBV19 to TRBJ1-2, with 9 bases identical to TRBD1. After removal of 9 bases from V and 4 bases from J, the junction contained 18 bases not matched to a gene. Germline-derived CDR1 and CDR2 are LNHDA and SQIVND (reference sequence). The CDR3 is 17 residues long. The CDR3 region has the DNA TGTGCCAGCGAAACCGGGACAGGGCTTAAACGAGGCTATGGCTACACCTTC. This gives the protein CASETGTGLKRGYGYTF.

The genes are TRBV5-6 and TRBJ2-1; D may be TRBD1 (6 bases). V was clipped by 0 bases and J by 0 bases, with 13 bases between them. This CDR3 comprises 17 residues. Germline CDR1 is SGHDT and CDR2 is YYEEEE. The CDR3 nucleotides read TGTGCCAGCAGCTTGGATAACGGACAGACCTCCTACAATGAGCAGTTCTTC. Protein product: CASSLDNGQTSYNEQFF.

The chain is built from TRBV6-5 and TRBJ1-5, with D hard to call. Trimming took off 6 bases at V and 9 bases at J, with 18 bases between the two ends. Looked up from germline, CDR1 is MNHEY and CDR2 is SVGAGI. The CDR3 runs to 14 residues. The CDR3 bases are TGTGCCAGCAGACTAGACGCCACAATCAGGCCCCAGCATTTT. Protein: CASRLDATIRPQHF.

The gene calls are TRBV25-1 and TRBJ2-2; 11 bases map to TRBD2. CDR3 length: 16 amino acids. The germline gives CDR1 MGHDK, CDR2 SYGVNS. Trimming took 6 bases from V and 4 from J; bases not matched to a gene: 7. CDR3: CASRTSGNLITGELFF. CDR3 sequence (DNA): TGTGCCAGCAGGACTAGCGGGAATTTGATCACCGGGGAGCTGTTTTTT.

This clone was picked up one time. The chain uses TRBV7-2 and TRBJ2-7, with TRBD1 identical over 10 bases. V was clipped by 4 bases and J by 4 bases; unmatched bases: 7. The CDR3 extends over 15 amino acids. From germline, CDR1 is SGHTA and CDR2 FQGNSA. CDR3 region: CASSSQPGQGYEQYF. The CDR3 DNA is TGTGCCAGCAGCTCCCAGCCGGGACAGGGGTACGAGCAGTACTTC.